What follows is one T cell receptor (beta chain) and its context. Original analysis: Scientists estimated how many nucleated cells there were by amplifying reference gene primers. Data came from immunoSEQ multiplex PCR; TCRdb stores just in-frame clones and leaves some out. D and trimming were read from the DNA, whereas the V and J calls and clone size are those reported in that table. The sample comprises 80,000 or so clones, 65% to 90% of which are singletons, and 15% to 20% rests with the top ten. This specimen comes from a study of blood T cell repertoires in COVID-19. Study as a whole: The samples span acute and convalescent COVID-19 from the United States, Italy and Spain. PBMCs, B-cell-depleted T cells, or T cells provided the cDNA or gDNA that made up the material.

The CDR3 sequence is 15 residues long. V lost 8 bases and J lost 7; bases outside the gene matches: 12. In germline, CDR1 is LNHDA, CDR2 SQIVND (reference sequence). Material: peripheral blood. The TCR was taken from a human donor in a cohort sampled during active COVID-19. This chain connects TRBV19 to TRBJ1-4, with TRBD1 matching over 8 bases. CDR3 nucleotides: TGTGCCAGTGCGGGACAGGTGGGGCCTAGTGAAAAACTGTTTTTT. Amino acid sequence: CASAGQVGPSEKLFF. The variable domain in full, completed from reference TRBV19 and TRBJ1-4, reads DGGITQSPKYLFRKEGQNVTLSCEQNLNHDAMYWYRQDPGQGLRLIYYSQIVNDFQKGDIAEGYSVSREKKESFPLTVTSAQKNPTAFYLCASAGQVGPSEKLFFGSGTQLSVL.